The entry that follows covers one T cell receptor beta chain sequence. PCR used 60 Vbeta primers and 13 Jbeta primers. Sequenced by immunoSEQ multiplex PCR; TCRdb stores in-frame clones only, minus some. There are over 150,000 clones in the sample; roughly 86% occur only once, and 4% to 6% lies in the top ten. The CDR3 runs to 13 residues. Germline values: CDR1 KGHSH, CDR2 LQKENI. Trimming took 6 bases from V and 7 from J; bases not matched to a gene: 8. These data belong to a study of cytomegalovirus exposure and HLA in healthy donors. The V and J genes are TRBV18 and TRBJ1-2, with 7 bases fitting TRBD1. Sequencing was done on a sample of PBMCs. The origin of this receptor is a girl between 10 and 17 years old in good health and CMV-seropositive. In nucleotides, the CDR3 is TGTGCCAGCTCCCTACAGGGGAGTGGTGGCTACACCTTC. Translation: CASSLQGSGGYTF.